Listed below are T cell receptor beta chains from one sample, sequenced in a study of blood T cells in healthy people across ages. TCRdb reprocessed the 5' RACE reads with MiXCR, giving one entry per CDR3 protein. The sample has 700,000 to 900,000 distinct CDR3 sequences, about 48% seen once. Sample: blood. These receptors came from a man at least 80 years old in good health. CDR3s include the opening cysteine and the closing phenylalanine or tryptophan. Each record gives: clone size, J gene, V gene, D gene, CDR3 DNA, CDR3 protein. A D gene is named only where the DNA matches it firmly. Size tells how often a clone was seen (once, few, many) or the class of an expanded clone, and some rows leave it out.

NA TRBJ1-2 TRBV30 NA TGTGCCTGGACGCAGGGGCGCCAACATGGCTACACCTTC CAWTQGRQHGYTF
NA TRBJ2-7 TRBV29-1 TRBD2 TGCGGCGTTGAAGATAGTGCGGGAGGGATCTCCTACAATGAGCAGTACTTC CGVEDSAGGISYNEQYF
once TRBJ2-1 TRBV5-5 NA TGTGCCAGCATCCAACGGGACCACTACAATGAGCAGTTCTTC CASIQRDHYNEQFF
NA TRBJ2-3 TRBV12-3/TRBV12-4 NA TGTGCCAGCAGTTTAGCGAGCAGTGGGGGAACGGATACGCAGTATTTT CASSLASSGGTDTQYF
few TRBJ2-1 TRBV29-1 NA TGCAGCGACCTAGGGGACGCTAAAGGAAGGAATGAGCAGTTCTTC CSDLGDAKGRNEQFF
NA TRBJ2-3 TRBV2 NA TGTGCCAGCAGAGTAGAACAGGGCACCACAGATACGCAGTATTTT CASRVEQGTTDTQYF
NA TRBJ2-1 TRBV4-1 TRBD1 TGCGCCAGCAGCCAAACAGGGGGCCATGAGCAGTTCTTC CASSQTGGHEQFF
once TRBJ2-5 TRBV6-5 TRBD2 TGTGCCAGCAGTTTCCTTGGCTCGGGGGGACAAGAGACCCAGTACTTC CASSFLGSGGQETQYF
few TRBJ2-7 TRBV9 TRBD1 TGTGCCAGCAGCCTAGGAGGGACAGGGGGCGGCTACGAGCAGTACTTC CASSLGGTGGGYEQYF
NA TRBJ1-1 TRBV20-1 NA TGCAGTGCTACCTACGGGGGTCAGTTCACTGAAGCTTTCTTT CSATYGGQFTEAFF
once TRBJ1-6 TRBV27 NA TGTGCCAGCAGTTCCACACCGAGCTCCTATAATTCACCCCTCCACTTT CASSSTPSSYNSPLHF
NA TRBJ2-1 TRBV20-1 NA TGCAGTGCTCCGAACACCCTAGTGGGCGGTGAGCAGTTCTTC CSAPNTLVGGEQFF
NA TRBJ1-4 TRBV29-1 NA TGCAGCGTTGTGCAATCAGGAGGGGAAAAACTGTTTTTT CSVVQSGGEKLFF
once TRBJ2-4 TRBV6-5 NA TGTGCCAGCAGTTACTCACTGGTTGGGGGGCGCCCCGGGGAGCAGTACTTC CASSYSLVGGRPGEQYF
few TRBJ2-1 TRBV10-3 TRBD2 TGTGCCATCAGTGAGGCAGCGGGAGGGGGATACAATGAGCAGTTCTTC CAISEAAGGGYNEQFF
NA TRBJ2-1 TRBV12-3/TRBV12-4 NA TGTGCCAGCAGTTTAATAGGGGGTTCTGAGCAGTTCTTC CASSLIGGSEQFF